Included here is one T cell receptor beta chain sequence, with context. As yet, its antigen is unknown. The data derive from a study of cytomegalovirus exposure and HLA in healthy donors. Vbeta (60) and Jbeta (13) primers were used in the PCR. Generated by immunoSEQ multiplex PCR, the TCRdb table keeps only in-frame clones and is missing some. In the table there are more than 80,000 clones, just under 70% of which are singletons. Whole-study results and caveats: About 150 TCR beta chains were listed as cytomegalovirus-associated. Segments of the TCR beta V type were, in most cases, productive about 87% or about 30% of the time in an earlier analysis.

Between the trimmed V and J ends, which lost 5 bases and 0 bases, there was a span of 13 bases. The CDR3 covers 15 residues. CDR1 is SEHNR, CDR2 FQNEAQ, per germline (reference sequence). The sample consisted of PBMCs. J is TRBJ2-5 and V is TRBV7-9; D unclear. This TCR derives from a man aged 45-60 years in good health and CMV-seronegative. The CDR3 nucleotides read TGTGCCAGCAGCCAACCAGGCTGGTACCAAGAGACCCAGTACTTC. Amino acid sequence: CASSQPGWYQETQYF. Variable domain in full (rest from reference TRBV7-9 and TRBJ2-5): DTGVSQNPRHKITKRGQNVTFRCDPISEHNRLYWYRQTLGQGPEFLTYFQNEAQLEKSRLLSDRFSAERPKGSFSTLEIQRTEQGDSAMYLCASSQPGWYQETQYFGPGTRLLVL.